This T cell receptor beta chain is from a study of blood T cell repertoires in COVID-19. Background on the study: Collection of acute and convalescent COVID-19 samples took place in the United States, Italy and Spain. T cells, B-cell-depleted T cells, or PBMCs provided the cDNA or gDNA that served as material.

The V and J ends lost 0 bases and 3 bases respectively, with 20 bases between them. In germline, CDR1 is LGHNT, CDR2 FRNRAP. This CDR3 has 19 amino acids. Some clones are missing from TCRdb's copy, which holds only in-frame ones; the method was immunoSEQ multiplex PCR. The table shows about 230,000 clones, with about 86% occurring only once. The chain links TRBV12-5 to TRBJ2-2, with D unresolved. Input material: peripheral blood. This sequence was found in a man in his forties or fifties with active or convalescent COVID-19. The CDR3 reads CASGLVVYRVSEYTGELFF. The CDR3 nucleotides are TGTGCTAGTGGTTTGGTCGTATACCGGGTCTCGGAATACACCGGGGAGCTGTTTTTT.